This entry is about one T cell receptor beta chain. What it binds is not known. This sample was included in a study of cytomegalovirus exposure and HLA in healthy donors. V gave up 2 bases and J gave up 0 bases, with 10 bases separating them. The CDR3 is 15 residues long. Germline V gene sequence: CDR1 SGHRS, CDR2 YFSETQ. PCR involved 60 Vbeta and 13 Jbeta primers. TCRdb's table, derived via immunoSEQ multiplex PCR, lists solely in-frame clones and lacks some. The data contain roughly 300,000 clones, roughly 89% of them singletons. General study findings and limits: Further analysis was carried out later, and it showed several of the most significant clusters appearing linked to common viral pathogens. The HLA-A and HLA-B alleles of most subjects were reportedly predicted accurately from TCR beta sequences.

Sequenced sample: PBMCs. The rearrangement joins TRBV5-1 to TRBJ2-3, with D tentatively TRBD1 (5 bases). This TCR was recovered from a man in his forties in good health and CMV-seropositive. CDR3 protein: CASSLQVPSTDTQYF. CDR3 nucleotide sequence: TGCGCCAGCAGCTTACAGGTCCCCAGCACAGATACGCAGTATTTT.